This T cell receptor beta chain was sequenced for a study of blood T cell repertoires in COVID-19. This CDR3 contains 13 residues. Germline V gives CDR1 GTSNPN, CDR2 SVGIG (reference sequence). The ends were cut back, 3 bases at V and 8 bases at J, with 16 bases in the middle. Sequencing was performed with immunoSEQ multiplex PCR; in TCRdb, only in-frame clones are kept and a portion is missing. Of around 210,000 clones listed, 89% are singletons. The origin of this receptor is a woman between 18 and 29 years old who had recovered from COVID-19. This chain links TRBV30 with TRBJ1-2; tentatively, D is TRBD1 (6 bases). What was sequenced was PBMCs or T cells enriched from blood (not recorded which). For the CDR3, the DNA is TGTGCCTGGAGACGTCGGGAGGGGGGCGGCTACACCTTC. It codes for CAWRRREGGGYTF. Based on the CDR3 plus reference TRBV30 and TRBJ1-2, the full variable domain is SQTIHQWPATLVQPVGSPLSLECTVEGTSNPNLYWYRQAAGRGLQLLFYSVGIGQISSEVPQNLSASRPQDRQFILSSKKLLLSDSGFYLCAWRRREGGGYTFGSGTRLTVV.